Listed here are 25 T cell receptor beta chains from one sample, sequenced in a study of blood T cell repertoires in COVID-19 (dated by TCRdb to 2019 to 2021). Libraries were constructed by the immunoSEQ multiplex PCR assay. This is the immuneACCESS table as TCRdb keeps it, with only in-frame sequences that have V and J called. A part of the clones is gone; compared with another copy, unresolved V genes explain less than half, and the rest is unexplained. The sample table contains some 190,000 clones; only one count was recorded for 80% to 90% of them. About 1.1% of the sample rests with the top ten. The sample consisted of peripheral blood. Receptor source: a man aged 30 to 39 with acute or convalescent COVID-19.

This sequence joins TRBV14 and TRBJ1-1, with TRBD1 as a possible D gene (5 bases). Trimming took off 0 bases at V and 0 bases at J, with 11 bases between the two ends. The germline gives CDR1 SGHDN, CDR2 FVKESK. The CDR3 runs 16 residues. The CDR3, as DNA: TGTGCCAGCAGCCAAGATTTGGGGCCCATGAACACTGAAGCTTTCTTT. This codes for CASSQDLGPMNTEAFF.

The CDR3 DNA follows: TGTGCCAGCTCACCACCGGGAAGAAGCGGATATTACAATGAGCAGTTCTTC. Amino acids: CASSPPGRSGYYNEQFF. V is TRBV18 and J is TRBJ2-1, with D possibly being TRBD2 (5 bases). The CDR3 spans 17 residues. V was clipped by 0 bases and J by 4 bases, with 16 bases between them. CDR1 and CDR2 (germline): KGHSH, LQKENI. The whole variable domain, remainder taken from reference TRBV18 and TRBJ2-1, is NAGVMQNPRHLVRRRGQEARLRCSPMKGHSHVYWYRQLPEEGLKFMVYLQKENIIDESGMPKERFSAEFPKEGPSILRIQQVVRGDSAAYFCASSPPGRSGYYNEQFFGPGTRLTVL.

This clone was picked up one time. This chain uses TRBV7-3 with TRBJ1-2; TRBD1 might be the D (6 bases). Trimming left V 2 bases short and J 2 bases short, with 6 bases between. The CDR3 is 13 residues long. Germline V CDR1 and CDR2: SGHTA, FQGTGA. The CDR3 nucleotides are TGTGCCAGCAGCTTAGGGGGCAACTATGGCTACACCTTC. Translated: CASSLGGNYGYTF. Filled out from reference TRBV7-3 and TRBJ1-2, the complete variable domain reads GAGVSQTPSNKVTEKGKYVELRCDPISGHTALYWYRQSLGQGPEFLIYFQGTGAADDSGLPNDRFFAVRPEGSVSTLKIQRTERGDSAVYLCASSLGGNYGYTFGSGTRLTVV.

This chain joins TRBV13 and TRBJ2-1, with 10 bases that match TRBD2. This CDR3 is built from 16 residues. In germline, CDR1 is PRHDT, CDR2 FYEKMQ (reference sequence). Germline trimming cut 6 bases from V and 2 bases from J; bases unmatched to any gene: 7. The CDR3 coding sequence is TGTGCCAGCAGTCCCATCGGACTAGCGGCCTACAATGAGCAGTTCTTC. Translated, it gives CASSPIGLAAYNEQFF.

V and J are TRBV6-5 and TRBJ1-1; D might be TRBD1 (5 bases). Deletions cut 6 bases from V and 0 bases from J, with 11 bases between. The length of the CDR3 is 14 residues. Germline V gene sequence: CDR1 MNHEY, CDR2 SVGAGI. CDR3 in amino acids: CASRIRGVNTEAFF. As DNA, the CDR3 is TGTGCCAGCAGAATCCGGGGGGTGAACACTGAAGCTTTCTTT.

The chain recombines TRBV19 with TRBJ1-4, with D unclear. Germline loops: CDR1 LNHDA, CDR2 SQIVND (reference sequence). The V end was cut by 9 bases, the J end by 1 base, with 12 bases between. This CDR3 has 14 amino acids. The DNA for the CDR3 is TGTGCCAGCGCCCCCACACGAACTAATGAAAAACTGTTTTTT. The encoded protein is CASAPTRTNEKLFF.

Only one count was recorded for this clone. The chain uses TRBV6-5 and TRBJ2-1; 7 nucleotides align to TRBD2. Germline CDR1 is MNHEY and CDR2 is SVGAGI. The CDR3 extends over 15 amino acids. With V trimmed by 7 bases and J by 5 bases, 11 bases remained unmatched. Here the CDR3 DNA reads TGTGCCAGCATGAGGTGGGGGGGGAGCGACAATGAGCAGTTCTTC. Protein: CASMRWGGSDNEQFF.

This clone was recorded only once. V is TRBV25-1 and J is TRBJ1-5; 9 bases map to TRBD1. J lost 1 base, V lost 9 bases, and 4 bases had no gene match. CDR1 and CDR2 from the germline V gene are MGHDK and SYGVNS. The CDR3 length is 14 residues. The CDR3 DNA reads as TGTGCCAGTAAGGGGACAGGGAGCAATCAGCCCCAGCATTTT. Translated: CASKGTGSNQPQHF.

The chain combines TRBV3-1 (or the pseudogene TRBV3-2) with TRBJ1-4; TRBD1 matches at 8 bases. Per germline, CDR1 LGHDT and CDR2 YNNKEL (reference sequence). Losses at the gene ends were 3 bases for V and 3 bases for J; bases not matched to a gene: 6. The CDR3 is 16 residues long. CDR3 sequence reads: CASSHAGQGANEKLFF. Here the CDR3 DNA reads TGTGCCAGCAGCCACGCCGGACAGGGTGCTAATGAAAAACTGTTTTTT.

The chain has TRBV5-5 and TRBJ2-1; 10 bases fit TRBD2. V was pared by 0 bases and J by 4 bases, with 10 bases of the junction left unmatched. CDR1 and CDR2 from the germline V gene are SGHKS and YYEKEE (reference sequence). This CDR3 comprises 18 residues. Here the CDR3 reads CASSLGAGGPLQYNEQFF. The CDR3 DNA reads as TGTGCCAGCAGCTTGGGAGCGGGAGGGCCTTTACAATACAATGAGCAGTTCTTC.

The rearrangement joins TRBV18 to TRBJ1-3; D is possibly TRBD1 (6 bases). The CDR3 is 18 amino acids. The germline CDR1 and CDR2 sequences are KGHSH and LQKENI. Trimming stripped 1 base from V and 0 bases from J, with 16 bases between. The CDR3 region has the DNA TGTGCCAGCTCACCACTACCTGAGGGGGTATACTCTGGAAACACCATATATTTT. This gives the protein CASSPLPEGVYSGNTIYF.

This clone was seen just once. This chain connects TRBV2 to TRBJ1-5, with no clear D. The V gene lost 8 bases and the J gene lost 3 bases, with 14 bases spanning the gap. Germline loops: CDR1 SNHLY, CDR2 FYNNEI. The CDR3 covers 14 residues. The CDR3 reads CASCNYAANQPQHF. DNA for the CDR3: TGTGCCAGCTGTAACTACGCTGCCAATCAGCCCCAGCATTTT.

The chain carries TRBV7-2 and TRBJ1-4; 8 positions match TRBD1. Trimming cost V 4 bases and J 7 bases; bases outside gene matches: 8. The CDR3 has 15 residues. CDR1 and CDR2 (germline): SGHTA, FQGNSA. In DNA, the CDR3 is TGTGCCAGCAGCTACCGACAGGGGTCGGGTGAAAAACTGTTTTTT. Its translation is CASSYRQGSGEKLFF.

The chain recombines TRBV10-1 with TRBJ2-7; D gene ambiguous. This CDR3 contains 13 residues. The ends were cut back, 1 base at V and 2 bases at J, with 6 bases in the middle. The germline V gene encodes CDR1 WNHNN and CDR2 SYGVQD (reference sequence). The CDR3 DNA follows: TGCGCCAGCAGTGAGTTAACAGCCTACGAGCAGTACTTC. Translating it yields CASSELTAYEQYF.

This chain connects TRBV3-1 (or the pseudogene TRBV3-2) to TRBJ1-2; D not certain. Germline values: CDR1 LGHDT, CDR2 YNNKEL (reference sequence). V dropped 2 bases and J dropped 8 bases, with 15 bases sitting between them. The CDR3 is made up of 14 amino acids. DNA for the CDR3: TGTGCCAGCAGCCAAATAGACAAAGGATTCGGCTACACCTTC. Its protein product is CASSQIDKGFGYTF.

The CDR3 DNA follows: TGTGCCAGCAGTCGGACACTGGCGGGTAGGGCTGCAGATACGCAGTATTTT. Protein product: CASSRTLAGRAADTQYF. This chain joins TRBV6-6 and TRBJ2-3; D possibly uses TRBD1 or TRBD2 (5 bases each). Germline-derived CDR1 and CDR2 are MNHNY and SVGAGI (reference sequence). Trimming removed 5 bases from V and 4 bases from J, with 22 bases in between. This CDR3 comprises 17 residues.

The J gene is TRBJ1-2, the V gene TRBV28; a possible D gene is TRBD1 (5 bases). Looked up from germline, CDR1 is MDHEN and CDR2 is SYDVKM. The CDR3 length is 15 residues. Trimming took off 8 bases at V and 8 bases at J, with 24 bases between the two ends. CDR3 protein: CASGRPVGGGGGYTF. CDR3 nucleotides: TGTGCCAGCGGCCGGCCGGTCGGGGGGGGAGGAGGCTACACCTTC.

This clone showed up just once. V is TRBV18 and J is TRBJ1-5, with a tentative D call TRBD1 (5 bases). The CDR3 totals 13 residues. Germline CDR1 is KGHSH and CDR2 is LQKENI. With 3 bases removed from V and 8 bases from J, the gap between germline ends came to 11 bases. The CDR3 is CASSPGGSEPQHF. The CDR3 bases are TGTGCCAGCTCACCGGGGGGTTCCGAGCCCCAGCATTTT. The whole variable domain, remainder taken from reference TRBV18 and TRBJ1-5, is NAGVMQNPRHLVRRRGQEARLRCSPMKGHSHVYWYRQLPEEGLKFMVYLQKENIIDESGMPKERFSAEFPKEGPSILRIQQVVRGDSAAYFCASSPGGSEPQHFGDGTRLSIL.

This sequence joins TRBV7-9 and TRBJ1-2; the D is unclear. Between the trimmed V and J ends, which lost 5 bases and 1 base, there was a span of 11 bases. The CDR3 consists of 14 residues. Looked up from germline, CDR1 is SEHNR and CDR2 is FQNEAQ (reference sequence). The CDR3 region has the DNA TGTGCCAGCAGCATAGAACAGAGTAACTATGGCTACACCTTC. Its translation is CASSIEQSNYGYTF. Supplemented by reference TRBV7-9 and TRBJ1-2, the full variable domain reads DTGVSQNPRHKITKRGQNVTFRCDPISEHNRLYWYRQTLGQGPEFLTYFQNEAQLEKSRLLSDRFSAERPKGSFSTLEIQRTEQGDSAMYLCASSIEQSNYGYTFGSGTRLTVV.

The DNA for the CDR3 is TGTGCCAGCGCGGGAAACCTCTATGGCTACACCTTC. It yields the protein CASAGNLYGYTF. The V call is TRBV28, the J call TRBJ1-2; D unclear. The V end was cut by 8 bases, the J end by 4 bases, with 11 bases between. Germline V gives CDR1 MDHEN, CDR2 SYDVKM. This CDR3 region has 12 residues.

The V and J genes are TRBV29-1 and TRBJ2-5, with TRBD1 matching over 9 bases. V lost 0 bases, J lost 4 bases, and 6 bases stayed unmatched. Germline V gene lookup returns CDR1 SQVTM and CDR2 ANQGSEA. The CDR3 is 15 residues long. The CDR3 sequence is CSVEDDDRGGETQYF. In DNA form, the CDR3 reads TGCAGCGTTGAAGACGACGACAGGGGGGGAGAGACCCAGTACTTC.

This chain links TRBV19 with TRBJ2-1; 10 bases match TRBD2. Unmatched junction bases numbered 8, after V lost 8 bases and J lost 4 bases. The CDR3 extends over 15 amino acids. CDR1 is LNHDA, CDR2 SQIVND, per germline (reference sequence). In DNA form, the CDR3 reads TGTGCCAGTGGGTGGAAACTAGCGGGGTACAATGAGCAGTTCTTC. This codes for CASGWKLAGYNEQFF.

Remarks on this clone: The junction differs from germline at one of its ends, possibly a read error. Within the sample, other DNA sequences also encode this same CDR3. The chain carries TRBV6-1 and TRBJ2-7; 9 nucleotides match TRBD2. Germline-derived CDR1 and CDR2 are MNHNS and SASEGT. The length of the CDR3 is 16 residues. CDR3 nucleotides: TGTGCCAGCAGTGAAGCAGCTGGCGGGAGGGGCTACGAGCAGTATTTC. Its protein is CASSEAAGGRGYEQYF.

The chain employs TRBV9 and TRBJ2-2; D gene uncertain. Germline V CDR1 and CDR2: SGDLS, YYNGEE. The CDR3 extends over 16 amino acids. Trimming pared 0 bases from V and 6 bases from J, leaving 15 bases between. CDR3 DNA: TGTGCCAGCAGCGTAGGAGTGAGTCGGTCGGCCGGGGAGCTGTTTTTT. It is translated as CASSVGVSRSAGELFF.

V usage is TRBV6-5 and J usage is TRBJ1-4; a weak D match, TRBD1 (6 bases). The germline V gene has CDR1 MNHEY and CDR2 SVGAGI. V gave up 6 bases and J gave up 12 bases, with 14 bases separating them. The CDR3 spans 12 residues. CDR3 residues: CASSPRGQELFF. The DNA of the CDR3 is TGTGCCAGCAGCCCAAGGGGACAAGAACTGTTTTTT.